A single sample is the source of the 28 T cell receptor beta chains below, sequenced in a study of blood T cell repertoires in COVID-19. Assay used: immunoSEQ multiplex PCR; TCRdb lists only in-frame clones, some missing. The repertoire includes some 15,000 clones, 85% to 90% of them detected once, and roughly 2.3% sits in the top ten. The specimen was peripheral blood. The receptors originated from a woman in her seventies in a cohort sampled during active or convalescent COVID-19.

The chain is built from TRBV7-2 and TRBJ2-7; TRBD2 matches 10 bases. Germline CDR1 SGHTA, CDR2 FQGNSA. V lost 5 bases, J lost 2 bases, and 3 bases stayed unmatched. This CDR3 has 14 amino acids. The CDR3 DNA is TGTGCCAGCAGCACAACTAGCGGGGCCTACGAGCAGTACTTC. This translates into CASSTTSGAYEQYF.

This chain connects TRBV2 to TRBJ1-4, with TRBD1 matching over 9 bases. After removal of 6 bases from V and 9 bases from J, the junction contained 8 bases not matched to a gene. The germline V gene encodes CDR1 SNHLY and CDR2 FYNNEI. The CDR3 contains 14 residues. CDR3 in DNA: TGTGCCAGCAGCAGGACAGGGGTGATGAAAAAACTGTTTTTT. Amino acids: CASSRTGVMKKLFF.

The CDR3 DNA is TGTGCCAGCAGCCCGGGAGGGTCCTCTAGCACAGATACGCAGTATTTT. Its translation is CASSPGGSSSTDTQYF. The chain carries TRBV7-7 and TRBJ2-3, with 8 positions matching TRBD2. CDR1 and CDR2 (germline): SSHAT, FNYEAQ (reference sequence). The CDR3 is 16 amino acids. The V segment lost 5 bases and the J segment 0 bases; nucleotides outside the gene matches: 7.

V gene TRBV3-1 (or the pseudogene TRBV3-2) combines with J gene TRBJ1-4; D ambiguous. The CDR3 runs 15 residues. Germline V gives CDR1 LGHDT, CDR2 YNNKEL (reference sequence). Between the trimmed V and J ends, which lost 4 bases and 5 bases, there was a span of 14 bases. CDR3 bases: TGTGCCAGCAGCCCTGGCTCCCTCGGGAATGAAAAACTGTTTTTT. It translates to CASSPGSLGNEKLFF.

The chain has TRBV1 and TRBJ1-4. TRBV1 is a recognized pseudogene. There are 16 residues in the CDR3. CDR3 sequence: CTSSLTTGVGNEKLFF. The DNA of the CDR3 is TGCACCAGCAGCCTTACTACCGGGGTGGGTAATGAAAAACTGTTTTTT.

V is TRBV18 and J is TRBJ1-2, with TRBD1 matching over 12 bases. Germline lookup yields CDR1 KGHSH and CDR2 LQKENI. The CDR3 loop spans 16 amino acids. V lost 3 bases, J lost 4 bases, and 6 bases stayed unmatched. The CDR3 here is CASSPAGTGGSYGYTF. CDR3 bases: TGTGCCAGCTCACCCGCCGGGACAGGGGGCTCCTATGGCTACACCTTC.

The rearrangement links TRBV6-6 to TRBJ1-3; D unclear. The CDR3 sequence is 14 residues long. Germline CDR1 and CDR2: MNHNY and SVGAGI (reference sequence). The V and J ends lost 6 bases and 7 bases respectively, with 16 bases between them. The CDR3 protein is CASSHDGARNTIYF. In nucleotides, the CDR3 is TGTGCCAGCAGCCACGACGGAGCCCGGAACACCATATATTTT.

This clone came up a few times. The CDR3 DNA is TGTGCCATCAGCCGCCAGCGGGGGAGCTCCTACGAGCAGTACTTC. Amino acids: CAISRQRGSSYEQYF. J is TRBJ2-7 and V is TRBV10-3, with 8 bases aligning to TRBD2. The CDR3 is 15 amino acids. J was trimmed by 0 bases and V by 6 bases; bases with no gene match: 7. Germline-derived CDR1 and CDR2 are ENHRY and SYGVKD.

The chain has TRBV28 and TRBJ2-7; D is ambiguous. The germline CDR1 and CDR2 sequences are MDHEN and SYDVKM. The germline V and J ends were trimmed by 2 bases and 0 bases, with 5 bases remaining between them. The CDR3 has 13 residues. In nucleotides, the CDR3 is TGTGCCAGCAGTTTAGTTAGCTCCTACGAGCAGTACTTC. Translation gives CASSLVSSYEQYF.

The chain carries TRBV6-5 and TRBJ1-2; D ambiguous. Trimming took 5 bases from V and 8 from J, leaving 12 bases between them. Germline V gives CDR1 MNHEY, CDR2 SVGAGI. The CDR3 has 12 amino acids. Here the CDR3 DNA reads TGTGCCAGCAGTAAACGGACGGGGGGCTACACCTTC. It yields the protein CASSKRTGGYTF.

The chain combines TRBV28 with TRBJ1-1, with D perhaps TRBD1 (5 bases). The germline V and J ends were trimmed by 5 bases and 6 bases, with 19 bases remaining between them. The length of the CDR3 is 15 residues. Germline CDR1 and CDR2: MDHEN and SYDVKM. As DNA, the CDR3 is TGTGCCAGCAGTCCCCCCGGGAGGGGCTCGCCTGAAGCTTTCTTT. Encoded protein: CASSPPGRGSPEAFF.

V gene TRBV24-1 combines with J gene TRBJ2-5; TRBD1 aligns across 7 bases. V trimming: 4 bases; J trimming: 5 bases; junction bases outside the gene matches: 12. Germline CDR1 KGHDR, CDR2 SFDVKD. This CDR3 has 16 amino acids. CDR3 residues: CATSDPGTAKGETQYF. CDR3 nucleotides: TGTGCCACCAGTGACCCCGGGACAGCCAAGGGTGAGACCCAGTACTTC.

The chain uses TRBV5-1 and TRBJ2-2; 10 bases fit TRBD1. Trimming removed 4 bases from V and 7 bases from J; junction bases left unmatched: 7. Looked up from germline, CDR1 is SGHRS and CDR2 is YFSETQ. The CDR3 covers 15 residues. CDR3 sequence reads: CASSPRQGAGGELFF. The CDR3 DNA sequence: TGCGCCAGCAGCCCCAGACAGGGGGCGGGCGGGGAGCTGTTTTTT.

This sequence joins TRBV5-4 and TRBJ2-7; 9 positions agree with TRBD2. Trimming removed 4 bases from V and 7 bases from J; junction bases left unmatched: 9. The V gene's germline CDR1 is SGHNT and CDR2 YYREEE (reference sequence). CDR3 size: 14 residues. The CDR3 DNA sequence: TGTGCCAGCAGCCTGACTAGCGGCAGGGGTGAGCAGTACTTC. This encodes CASSLTSGRGEQYF.

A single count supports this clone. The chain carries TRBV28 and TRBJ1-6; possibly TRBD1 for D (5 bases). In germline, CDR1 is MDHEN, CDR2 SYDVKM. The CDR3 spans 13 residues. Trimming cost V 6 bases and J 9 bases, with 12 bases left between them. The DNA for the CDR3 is TGTGCCAGCAGCCTAGGGGTGGGTTCACCCCTCCACTTT. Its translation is CASSLGVGSPLHF.

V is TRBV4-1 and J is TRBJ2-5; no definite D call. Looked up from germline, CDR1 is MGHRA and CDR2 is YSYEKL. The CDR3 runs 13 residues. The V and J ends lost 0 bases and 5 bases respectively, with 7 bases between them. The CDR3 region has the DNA TGCGCCAGCAGCCAAGATCCCCGGGAGACCCAGTACTTC. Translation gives CASSQDPRETQYF.

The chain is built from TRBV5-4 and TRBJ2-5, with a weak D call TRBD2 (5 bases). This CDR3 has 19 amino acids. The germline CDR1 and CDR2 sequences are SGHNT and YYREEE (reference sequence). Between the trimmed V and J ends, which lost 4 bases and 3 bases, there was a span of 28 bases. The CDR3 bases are TGTGCCAGCAGCCCCCGGTTTAGCGCGGGCCCGCGTTGGGAAGAGACCCAGTACTTC. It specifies CASSPRFSAGPRWEETQYF.

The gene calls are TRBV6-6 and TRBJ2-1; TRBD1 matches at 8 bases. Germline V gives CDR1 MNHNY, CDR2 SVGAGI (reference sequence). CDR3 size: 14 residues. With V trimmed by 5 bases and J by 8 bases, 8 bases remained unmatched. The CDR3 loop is CASSLRQGSDEQFF. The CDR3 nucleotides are TGTGCCAGCAGTCTACGACAGGGGAGTGATGAGCAGTTCTTC.

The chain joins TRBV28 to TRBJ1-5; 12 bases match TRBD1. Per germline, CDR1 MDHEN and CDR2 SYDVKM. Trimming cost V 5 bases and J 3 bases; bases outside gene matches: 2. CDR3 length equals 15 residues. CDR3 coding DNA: TGTGCCAGCAGTGGGACAGGGGGCGTCAATCAGCCCCAGCATTTT. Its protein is CASSGTGGVNQPQHF. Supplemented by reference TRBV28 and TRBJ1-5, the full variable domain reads DVKVTQSSRYLVKRTGEKVFLECVQDMDHENMFWYRQDPGLGLRLIYFSYDVKMKEKGDIPEGYSVSREKKERFSLILESASTNQTSMYLCASSGTGGVNQPQHFGDGTRLSIL.

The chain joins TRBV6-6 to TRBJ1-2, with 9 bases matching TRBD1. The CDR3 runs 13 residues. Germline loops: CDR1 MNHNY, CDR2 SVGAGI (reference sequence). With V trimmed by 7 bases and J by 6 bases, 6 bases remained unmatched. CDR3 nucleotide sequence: TGTGCCAGCACCCCAGGACAGGGGAATGGCTACACCTTC. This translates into CASTPGQGNGYTF.

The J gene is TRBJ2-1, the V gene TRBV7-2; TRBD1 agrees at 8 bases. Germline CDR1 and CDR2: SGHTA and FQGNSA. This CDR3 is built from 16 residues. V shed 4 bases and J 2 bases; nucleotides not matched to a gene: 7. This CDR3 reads CASSSTTGVPYNEQFF. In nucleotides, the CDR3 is TGTGCCAGCAGCTCCACGACAGGGGTCCCCTACAATGAGCAGTTCTTC.

For the CDR3, the DNA is TGTGCCAGCTCACCACTGGAGGGAGAGACCCAGTACTTC. It specifies CASSPLEGETQYF. V is TRBV18 and J is TRBJ2-5; the D gene is possibly TRBD2 (6 bases). CDR3 size: 13 residues. Trimming removed 1 base at V and 4 bases at J, with 7 bases between. The V gene's germline CDR1 is KGHSH and CDR2 LQKENI. The full variable domain, completed using reference TRBV18 and TRBJ2-5, is NAGVMQNPRHLVRRRGQEARLRCSPMKGHSHVYWYRQLPEEGLKFMVYLQKENIIDESGMPKERFSAEFPKEGPSILRIQQVVRGDSAAYFCASSPLEGETQYFGPGTRLLVL.

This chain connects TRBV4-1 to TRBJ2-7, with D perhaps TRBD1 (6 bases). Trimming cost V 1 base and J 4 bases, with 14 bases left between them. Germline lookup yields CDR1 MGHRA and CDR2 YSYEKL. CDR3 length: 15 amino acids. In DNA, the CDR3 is TGCGCCAGCAGCCAAGGGACAGCCGGATTATACGAGCAGTACTTC. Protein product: CASSQGTAGLYEQYF.

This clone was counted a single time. CDR3 sequence reads: CATDRGSTDTQYF. CDR3 coding DNA: TGTGCCACCGATAGGGGAAGCACAGATACGCAGTATTTT. The V call is TRBV7-9, the J call TRBJ2-3; a possible D gene is TRBD1 (5 bases). The CDR3 consists of 13 residues. Germline V gene data show CDR1 as SEHNR and CDR2 as FQNEAQ (reference sequence). V dropped 10 bases and J dropped 0 bases, with 11 bases sitting between them. Filled out from reference TRBV7-9 and TRBJ2-3, the complete variable domain reads DTGVSQNPRHKITKRGQNVTFRCDPISEHNRLYWYRQTLGQGPEFLTYFQNEAQLEKSRLLSDRFSAERPKGSFSTLEIQRTEQGDSAMYLCATDRGSTDTQYFGPGTRLTVL.

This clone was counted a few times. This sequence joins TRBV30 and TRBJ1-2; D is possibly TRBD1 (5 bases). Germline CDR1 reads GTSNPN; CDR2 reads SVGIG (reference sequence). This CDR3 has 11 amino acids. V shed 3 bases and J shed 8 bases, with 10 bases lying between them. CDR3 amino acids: CAWSSGLGYTF. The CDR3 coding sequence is TGTGCCTGGAGCTCAGGGTTGGGCTACACCTTC.

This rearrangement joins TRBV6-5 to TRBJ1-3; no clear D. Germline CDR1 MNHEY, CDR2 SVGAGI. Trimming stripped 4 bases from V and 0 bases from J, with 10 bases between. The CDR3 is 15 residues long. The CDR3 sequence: CASSFGYSSGNTIYF. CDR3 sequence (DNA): TGTGCCAGCAGTTTTGGTTATAGCTCTGGAAACACCATATATTTT.

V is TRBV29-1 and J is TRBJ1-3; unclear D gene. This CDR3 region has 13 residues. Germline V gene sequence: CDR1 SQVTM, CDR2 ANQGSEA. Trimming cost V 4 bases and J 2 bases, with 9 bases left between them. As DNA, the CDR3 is TGCAGCGTTGCCCGACAAGCTGGAAACACCATATATTTT. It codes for CSVARQAGNTIYF.

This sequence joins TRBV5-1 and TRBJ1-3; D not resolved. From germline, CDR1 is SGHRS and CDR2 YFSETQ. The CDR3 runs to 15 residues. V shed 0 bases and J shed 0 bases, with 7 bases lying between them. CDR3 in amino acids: CASSLDGSSGNTIYF. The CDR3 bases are TGCGCCAGCAGCTTGGACGGGTCCTCTGGAAACACCATATATTTT.